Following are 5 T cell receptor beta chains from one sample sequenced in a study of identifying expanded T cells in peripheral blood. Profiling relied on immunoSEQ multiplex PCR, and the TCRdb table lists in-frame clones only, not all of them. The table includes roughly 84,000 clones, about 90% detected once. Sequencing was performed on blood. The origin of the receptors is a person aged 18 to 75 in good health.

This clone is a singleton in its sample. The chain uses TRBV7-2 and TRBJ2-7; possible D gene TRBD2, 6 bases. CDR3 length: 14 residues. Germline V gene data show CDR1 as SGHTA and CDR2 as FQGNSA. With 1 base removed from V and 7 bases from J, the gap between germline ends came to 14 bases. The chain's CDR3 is CASSLERVLGEQYF. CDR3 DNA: TGTGCCAGCAGCTTAGAGCGGGTCCTCGGGGAGCAGTACTTC.

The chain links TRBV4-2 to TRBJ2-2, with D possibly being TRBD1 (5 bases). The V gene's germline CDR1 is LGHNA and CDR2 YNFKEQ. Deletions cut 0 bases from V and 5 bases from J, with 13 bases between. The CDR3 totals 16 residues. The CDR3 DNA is TGTGCCAGCAGCCAAGATTGGCAGGGAAGTACCGGGGAGCTGTTTTTT. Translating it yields CASSQDWQGSTGELFF.

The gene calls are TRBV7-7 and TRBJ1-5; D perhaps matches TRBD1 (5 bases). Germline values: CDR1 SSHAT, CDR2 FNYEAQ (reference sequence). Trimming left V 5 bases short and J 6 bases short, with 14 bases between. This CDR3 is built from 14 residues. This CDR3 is CASSPQGVGQPQHF. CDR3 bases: TGTGCCAGCAGCCCTCAGGGTGTAGGTCAGCCCCAGCATTTT.

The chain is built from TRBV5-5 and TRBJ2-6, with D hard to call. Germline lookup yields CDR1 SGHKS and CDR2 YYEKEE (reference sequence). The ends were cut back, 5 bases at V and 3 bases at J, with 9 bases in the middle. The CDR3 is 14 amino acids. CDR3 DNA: TGTGCCAGCAGAGTCGGTGGTGGGGCCAACGTCCTGACTTTC. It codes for CASRVGGGANVLTF.

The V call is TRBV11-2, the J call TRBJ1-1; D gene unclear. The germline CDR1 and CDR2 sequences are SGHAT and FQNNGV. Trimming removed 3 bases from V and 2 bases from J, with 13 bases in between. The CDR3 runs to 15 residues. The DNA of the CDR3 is TGTGCCAGCAGCTTCAGGCCGACGGATAACACTGAAGCTTTCTTT. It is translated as CASSFRPTDNTEAFF.